A single sample gave rise to the 23 T cell receptor beta chains below, sequenced in a study of T cell responses to AZD1222 COVID-19 vaccine. Libraries were prepared by immunoSEQ multiplex PCR; TCRdb keeps only in-frame clonotypes and omits some of them. The sample lists 150,000 or so clones, about nine tenths occurring once. The source was peripheral blood, collected on day 0 of AZD1222 vaccination. These receptors were obtained from an adult in good health.

V and J are TRBV12-3 or TRBV12-4 and TRBJ2-1; no firm D call. Trimming shortened V by 6 bases and J by 4 bases, and 10 bases separated the two germline ends. CDR3 size: 13 residues. The chain's CDR3 is CASRVTDYNEQFF. The CDR3 DNA is TGTGCCAGCAGGGTTACAGATTACAATGAGCAGTTCTTC.

The V gene is TRBV3-1 (or the pseudogene TRBV3-2), the J gene TRBJ2-4; D uncertain. The germline V and J ends were trimmed by 3 bases and 14 bases, with 17 bases remaining between them. CDR3 length: 13 residues. Looked up from germline, CDR1 is LGHDT and CDR2 is YNNKEL (reference sequence). CDR3 sequence (DNA): TGTGCCAGCAGCCAGAATTTAGGCGACAAAGAGTACTTC. This gives the protein CASSQNLGDKEYF.

The rearrangement joins TRBV4-1 to TRBJ1-5; 9 bases are a match to TRBD1. Germline loops: CDR1 MGHRA, CDR2 YSYEKL. With 4 bases clipped from V and 4 bases from J, the junction kept 5 bases outside the gene matches. This CDR3 is 15 amino acids long. The CDR3: CASSRLQGANQPQHF. The CDR3 DNA follows: TGCGCCAGCAGCCGGTTACAGGGGGCGAATCAGCCCCAGCATTTT.

The CDR3 nucleotides read TGTGCCAGTAGTAGTAAGCGGGTTCCCTACAATGAGCAGTTCTTC. This encodes CASSSKRVPYNEQFF. V and J are TRBV19 and TRBJ2-1; D is perhaps TRBD2 (6 bases). The CDR3 spans 15 residues. Trimming left V 4 bases short and J 2 bases short, with 12 bases between. The V gene's germline CDR1 is LNHDA and CDR2 SQIVND (reference sequence).

The chain recombines TRBV10-3 with TRBJ1-5; the D is unclear. Looked up from germline, CDR1 is ENHRY and CDR2 is SYGVKD. The CDR3 sequence is 14 residues long. V was trimmed by 3 bases and J by 2 bases, leaving 8 bases between them. DNA of the CDR3: TGTGCCATCAGTGATCGACGCCGCAATCAGCCCCAGCATTTT. Translated: CAISDRRRNQPQHF.

This clone was seen just once. V gene TRBV18 combines with J gene TRBJ2-1; a weak D match, TRBD1 (5 bases). V dropped 5 bases and J dropped 3 bases, with 14 bases sitting between them. This CDR3 is 15 amino acids long. Germline V gene lookup returns CDR1 KGHSH and CDR2 LQKENI. CDR3 residues: CASSLQGDRYNEQFF. CDR3 DNA: TGTGCCAGCTCATTACAAGGGGATCGCTACAATGAGCAGTTCTTC.

This clone was seen just once. The genes are TRBV28 and TRBJ2-3; the match to TRBD2 covers 14 bases. CDR3 size: 17 residues. Germline values: CDR1 MDHEN, CDR2 SYDVKM. J gave up 4 bases and V 2 bases, and 5 bases lay outside the gene matches. The CDR3 loop reads CASSLLPGLAGADTQYF. The CDR3 DNA reads as TGTGCCAGCAGTTTACTACCGGGACTAGCGGGAGCAGATACGCAGTATTTT.

V usage is TRBV5-8 and J usage is TRBJ2-3; a possible D gene is TRBD2 (6 bases). The germline V gene encodes CDR1 SGHTS and CDR2 YDEGEE. V lost 0 bases, J lost 2 bases, and 19 bases lay in between. There are 18 residues in the CDR3. The CDR3 DNA sequence: TGTGCCAGCAGCTTGGGCCTGACGACTAGTGGGGCCACAGATACGCAGTATTTT. Amino acid sequence: CASSLGLTTSGATDTQYF.

This clone was found once. The chain recombines TRBV18 with TRBJ1-4; D remains ambiguous. Germline values: CDR1 KGHSH, CDR2 LQKENI. The CDR3 extends over 14 amino acids. Trimming left V 6 bases short and J 5 bases short, with 13 bases between. The CDR3 bases are TGTGCCAGCTCTCCCAAAGGTGGGAATGAAAAACTGTTTTTT. Amino acids: CASSPKGGNEKLFF.

The rearrangement uses TRBV28 and TRBJ2-5, with 7 positions matching TRBD1. V shed 6 bases and J 0 bases; nucleotides not matched to a gene: 7. Germline V gene sequence: CDR1 MDHEN, CDR2 SYDVKM. The CDR3 is 15 amino acids. The CDR3 bases are TGTGCCAGCAGATGGGACAGAGTATACCAAGAGACCCAGTACTTC. This translates into CASRWDRVYQETQYF.

In the case of this clone: The junction shows a germline mismatch at one end, possibly a read error. V gene TRBV7-2 combines with J gene TRBJ1-2; D gene ambiguous. CDR1 and CDR2 (germline): SGHTA, FQGNSA. This CDR3 region has 13 residues. This chain's CDR3 is CASSLAVPRKEVF. In DNA form, the CDR3 reads TGTGCCAGCAGCTTAGCTGTACCGCGAAAGGAAGTATTC. The full variable domain, in which reference TRBV7-2 and TRBJ1-2 provide the parts outside the CDR3, is GAGVSQSPSNKVTEKGKDVELRCDPISGHTALYWYRQSLGQGLEFLIYFQGNSAPDKSGLPSDRFSAERTGGSVSTLTIQRTQQEDSAVYLCASSLAVPRKEVFGSGTRLTVV.

CDR3 nucleotides: TGTGCCAGCAGCGACCCTGTGACCAACGAGCAGTACTTC. The encoded protein is CASSDPVTNEQYF. The rearrangement links TRBV9 to TRBJ2-7; D is unclear. This CDR3 contains 13 residues. Germline V gives CDR1 SGDLS, CDR2 YYNGEE. Trimming left V 3 bases short and J 5 bases short, with 12 bases between.

This chain uses TRBV29-1 with TRBJ1-3, with 7 bases fitting TRBD1. Germline loops: CDR1 SQVTM, CDR2 ANQGSEA. CDR3 size: 15 residues. V dropped 3 bases and J dropped 4; count of bases not matched to a gene: 9. The CDR3, as DNA: TGCAGCGTTGACGACAGGGCAACGGGGGGAAACACCATATATTTT. This codes for CSVDDRATGGNTIYF.

The sample holds one count of this clone. The chain joins TRBV29-1 to TRBJ2-3, with 7 bases fitting TRBD2. The ends lost 8 bases at V and 3 bases at J; junction bases unmatched: 8. Germline CDR1 reads SQVTM; CDR2 reads ANQGSEA. This CDR3 spans 13 amino acids. As DNA, the CDR3 is TGCAGCCTGGGAGGGGAGAGGACAGATACGCAGTATTTT. The encoded protein is CSLGGERTDTQYF.

The chain combines TRBV5-1 with TRBJ1-2; 11 bases line up with TRBD1. There are 13 residues in the CDR3. V dropped 0 bases and J dropped 8; count of bases not matched to a gene: 0. Germline CDR1 is SGHRS and CDR2 is YFSETQ. The CDR3 spells CASSLGTGGGYTF. CDR3 DNA: TGCGCCAGCAGCTTGGGGACAGGGGGCGGCTACACCTTC. Full variable domain (remainder filled in from reference TRBV5-1 and TRBJ1-2): KAGVTQTPRYLIKTRGQQVTLSCSPISGHRSVSWYQQTPGQGLQFLFEYFSETQRNKGNFPGRFSGRQFSNSRSEMNVSTLELGDSALYLCASSLGTGGGYTFGSGTRLTVV.

This chain connects TRBV6-5 to TRBJ1-5; D call uncertain. The CDR3 consists of 14 residues. The ends were cut back, 2 bases at V and 6 bases at J, with 11 bases in the middle. Germline lookup yields CDR1 MNHEY and CDR2 SVGAGI. CDR3: CASSYGQVRQPQHF. DNA of the CDR3: TGTGCCAGCAGTTACGGTCAGGTACGTCAGCCCCAGCATTTT.

This chain joins TRBV7-2 and TRBJ2-7, with no clear D. CDR1 and CDR2 (germline): SGHTA, FQGNSA. This CDR3 is 14 amino acids long. Trimming pared 5 bases from V and 9 bases from J, leaving 20 bases between. CDR3 loop: CASSPRPASGGQYF. CDR3 sequence (DNA): TGTGCCAGCAGCCCAAGACCGGCTAGTGGCGGGCAGTACTTC. Full variable domain (missing parts from reference TRBV7-2 and TRBJ2-7): GAGVSQSPSNKVTEKGKDVELRCDPISGHTALYWYRQSLGQGLEFLIYFQGNSAPDKSGLPSDRFSAERTGGSVSTLTIQRTQQEDSAVYLCASSPRPASGGQYFGPGTRLTVT.

This rearrangement joins TRBV9 to TRBJ1-2, with D tentatively TRBD1 (5 bases). The CDR3 spans 15 residues. From germline, CDR1 is SGDLS and CDR2 YYNGEE. The V gene lost 3 bases and the J gene lost 3 bases, with 15 bases spanning the gap. The CDR3, as DNA: TGTGCCAGCAGCGCAGCCCCGGGGCCCGACTATGGCTACACCTTC. It yields the protein CASSAAPGPDYGYTF.

V gene TRBV5-1 combines with J gene TRBJ2-1; 11 nucleotides agree with TRBD2. This CDR3 has 16 residues. The trim removed 0 bases at V and 7 bases at J, leaving 6 bases unmatched. Germline-derived CDR1 and CDR2 are SGHRS and YFSETQ. The CDR3 coding sequence is TGCGCCAGCAGCTTGGCCACGGTAGCGGGAGGGAATGAGCAGTTCTTC. Translation gives CASSLATVAGGNEQFF.

J is TRBJ2-3 and V is TRBV6-2 or TRBV6-3, with 10 nucleotides matching TRBD1. Germline trimming cut 5 bases from V and 4 bases from J; bases unmatched to any gene: 3. This CDR3 spans 14 amino acids. Germline V gives CDR1 MNHEY, CDR2 SVGEGT. CDR3 loop: CASSRGTGADTQYF. CDR3 in DNA: TGTGCCAGCAGTCGCGGGACAGGGGCAGATACGCAGTATTTT.

This clone was counted once. CDR3 DNA sequence: TGTGCCAGCGGACAAGCGGACGGTGACACCATATATTTT. Its translation: CASGQADGDTIYF. This chain links TRBV2 with TRBJ1-3, with D possibly being TRBD1 (5 bases). This CDR3 is 13 amino acids long. V was trimmed by 8 bases and J by 8 bases, leaving 16 bases between them. Germline loops: CDR1 SNHLY, CDR2 FYNNEI. Drawing the rest from reference TRBV2 and TRBJ1-3, the complete variable domain is EPEVTQTPSHQVTQMGQEVILRCVPISNHLYFYWYRQILGQKVEFLVSFYNNEISEKSEIFDDQFSVERPDGSNFTLKIRSTKLEDSAMYFCASGQADGDTIYFGEGSWLTVV.

This sequence joins TRBV28 and TRBJ2-7, with a possible D match to TRBD2 (5 bases). Per the germline V gene, CDR1 is MDHEN and CDR2 is SYDVKM. Trimming stripped 3 bases from V and 5 bases from J, with 14 bases between. The CDR3 consists of 14 residues. The DNA of the CDR3 is TGTGCCAGCAGTTTTATGGGAGAACGCAACGAGCAGTACTTC. Translation: CASSFMGERNEQYF.

The CDR3 DNA follows: TGTGCCAGCAGCTTAGTTTCCGGGGGAAGAGATCAGCCCCAGCATTTT. It yields the protein CASSLVSGGRDQPQHF. The chain uses TRBV7-2 and TRBJ1-5; tentatively, D is TRBD1 (5 bases). The CDR3 runs 16 residues. The V end was cut by 1 base, the J end by 5 bases, with 15 bases between. Germline lookup yields CDR1 SGHTA and CDR2 FQGNSA.